These 13 T cell receptor beta chains were all obtained from the same sample, sequenced in a study of blood T cells in healthy people across ages. With a J-beta primer mix and a sample-barcoded 5' primer, a second PCR ran about 6 to 11 cycles. TCRdb redid the calling of the 5' RACE reads with MiXCR, one entry per CDR3 protein. Seen here are about 730,000 distinct CDR3 sequences, around 40% observed once, and the top ten hold about 20%. Sequencing was done on a sample of blood. The receptors derive from a woman aged 55-69 years in good health.

The sample holds one count of this clonotype. The chain couples TRBV20-1 to TRBJ2-7; no clear D gene. Germline CDR1 and CDR2: DFQATT and SNEGSKA (reference sequence). The CDR3 totals 14 residues. V was shortened by 3 bases and J by 2 bases, with 14 bases between the two germline ends. The CDR3 coding sequence is TGCAGTGCTAGTTCACACCAGACGACCTACGAGCAGTACTTC. It specifies CSASSHQTTYEQYF.

Comments on this clonotype: A much larger clone lies one base from this, so it may be a read error. The chain carries TRBV5-1 and TRBJ2-1, with 12 bases fitting TRBD1. Germline-derived CDR1 and CDR2 are SGHRS and YFSETQ. The V gene end was trimmed by 4 bases and the J gene end by 9 bases; junction bases not matched to a gene: 8. The CDR3 contains 15 residues. The CDR3 spells CASSRPGTGGSEQFF. CDR3 nucleotides: TGCGCCAGCAGCAGACCCGGGACAGGGGGCAGTGAGCAGTTCTTC.

This clonotype has a count of ten or more. The rearrangement links TRBV6-6 to TRBJ2-1; 9 nucleotides align to TRBD1. The length of the CDR3 is 15 residues. Germline V gene sequence: CDR1 MNHNY, CDR2 SVGAGI (reference sequence). J lost 9 bases, V lost 4 bases, and 10 bases had no gene match. CDR3: CASSWGDRVVGEQFF. For the CDR3, the DNA is TGTGCCAGCAGTTGGGGGGACAGGGTGGTTGGTGAGCAGTTCTTC.

Remarks on this clonotype: An end of the junction does not agree with germline; a read error may underlie this. V usage is TRBV20-1 and J usage is TRBJ2-7; perhaps TRBD1 as D (6 bases). The CDR3 totals 13 residues. The germline CDR1 and CDR2 sequences are DFQATT and SNEGSKA (reference sequence). This chain's CDR3 is CSASGTKYNEQYF. CDR3 nucleotide sequence: TGCAGTGCTAGTGGGACAAAGTACAATGAGCAATACTTC.

The chain joins TRBV29-1 to TRBJ2-2, with D uncertain. The V end lost 4 bases, the J end lost 5 bases, and 8 bases lay between the germline ends. Germline V gene lookup returns CDR1 SQVTM and CDR2 ANQGSEA. CDR3 length: 12 amino acids. In nucleotides, the CDR3 is TGCAGCGTTGTGGGTCGGACCGGGGAGCTGTTTTTT. It yields the protein CSVVGRTGELFF.

The chain links TRBV9 to TRBJ2-3, with 8 bases that match TRBD2. The trim removed 1 base at V and 4 bases at J, leaving 8 bases unmatched. The CDR3 covers 16 residues. The germline gives CDR1 SGDLS, CDR2 YYNGEE. The CDR3 DNA is TGTGCCAGCAGCGTAATGTCGGGGGGGCCCTCAGATACGCAGTATTTT. This encodes CASSVMSGGPSDTQYF.

This clonotype turned up a few times. CDR3 DNA: TGTGCCAGCAGCTTAGATCAGGGTACCGACGAGCAGTACTTC. Its translation is CASSLDQGTDEQYF. The chain recombines TRBV7-2 with TRBJ2-7; D might be TRBD1 (5 bases). CDR3 size: 14 residues. In germline, CDR1 is SGHTA, CDR2 FQGNSA. V was shortened by 1 base and J by 5 bases, with 12 bases between the two germline ends.

The gene calls are TRBV29-1 and TRBJ1-5, with TRBD1 identical over 11 bases. The CDR3 runs 16 residues. Germline CDR1 reads SQVTM; CDR2 reads ANQGSEA. V trimming: 6 bases; J trimming: 0 bases; junction bases outside the gene matches: 7. CDR3 DNA sequence: TGCAGCGTAGCGGGACAGGGGGGATATAGCAATCAGCCCCAGCATTTT. It is translated as CSVAGQGGYSNQPQHF.

This chain joins TRBV12-3 or TRBV12-4 and TRBJ2-5, with 8 bases matching TRBD1. V lost 5 bases to trimming and J lost 11 bases; unmatched junction nucleotides: 16. The CDR3 extends over 15 amino acids. The CDR3: CASSPRQGFTNEQYF. In DNA, the CDR3 is TGTGCCAGCAGTCCCCGACAGGGGTTCACCAATGAGCAGTACTTC.

This clonotype occurred a few times. The J gene is TRBJ2-7, the V gene TRBV7-2; weak D call: TRBD1 (6 bases). The CDR3 contains 15 residues. CDR1 is SGHTA and CDR2 is FQGNSA in the germline V gene. The V end was cut by 5 bases, the J end by 3 bases, with 17 bases between. The CDR3 DNA sequence: TGTGCCAGCAGCACGACCGGGACACCGAGCTACGAGCAGTACTTC. It encodes CASSTTGTPSYEQYF.

The chain links TRBV5-1 to TRBJ2-5, with D maybe TRBD2 (7 bases). The CDR3 runs 16 residues. Germline loops: CDR1 SGHRS, CDR2 YFSETQ. Trimming stripped 4 bases from V and 2 bases from J, with 18 bases between. DNA of the CDR3: TGCGCCAGCAGCCGTAGCGCCGGGGGGCTGCAAGAGACCCAGTACTTC. Protein: CASSRSAGGLQETQYF.

This clonotype was seen at least ten times. The CDR3 bases are TGCAGCGTTGGAGGGGTCTCCTACAATGAGCAGTTCTTC. It encodes CSVGGVSYNEQFF. The J gene is TRBJ2-1, the V gene TRBV29-1; D assignment may be TRBD1 or TRBD2 (5 bases each). This CDR3 has 13 residues. Germline CDR1 SQVTM, CDR2 ANQGSEA. V was shortened by 4 bases and J by 0 bases, with 7 bases between the two germline ends.

This chain links TRBV18 with TRBJ1-6; the match to TRBD1 covers 12 bases. CDR1 KGHSH and CDR2 LQKENI come from the germline V gene. Trimming removed 3 bases from V and 11 bases from J; junction bases left unmatched: 11. This CDR3 is 17 amino acids long. The CDR3 here is CASSPVPGQGAEAPLHF. DNA for the CDR3: TGTGCCAGCTCACCCGTCCCGGGACAGGGGGCGGAAGCACCCCTCCACTTT.